The 17 T cell receptor beta chains in this list originate from one sample, sequenced in a study of T cells in Graves' hyperthyroidism and ophthalmopathy. Amplified TCR beta CDR3 regions derived from RNA transcripts. The HTBI primer set served for first-round RT-PCR of the TCR CDR3. TCRdb re-analysed the multiplex PCR reads in MiXCR, keeping a single row per CDR3 protein. The table lists 530,000 or so distinct CDR3 sequences, around 42% of them singletons. What was sequenced was peripheral blood or thyroid tissue (not recorded which). The receptors derive from a woman younger than 30 with Graves' hyperthyroidism.

This chain links TRBV15 with TRBJ2-5; D ambiguous. The DNA end is a closer match to TRBJ2-4, so the J assignment may be wrong. The V gene's germline CDR1 is LNHNV and CDR2 YYDKDF (reference sequence). The CDR3 length is 15 residues. In DNA, the CDR3 is TGTGCCACCAGCCCCGAGGTAGTTAGGAAAAACATTCAGTACTTC. This translates into CATSPEVVRKNIQYF.

This clonotype was seen many times. The chain joins TRBV19 to TRBJ2-5; no clear D. Germline V gene data show CDR1 as LNHDA and CDR2 as SQIVND (reference sequence). With 2 bases removed from V and 5 bases from J, the gap between germline ends came to 15 bases. This CDR3 comprises 15 residues. Written as DNA, the CDR3 is TGTGCCAGTAGTATAAGGCCCAGATCAACGGAGACCCAGTACTTC. It translates to CASSIRPRSTETQYF. The full variable domain, with the rest looked up from reference TRBV19 and TRBJ2-5, is DGGITQSPKYLFRKEGQNVTLSCEQNLNHDAMYWYRQDPGQGLRLIYYSQIVNDFQKGDIAEGYSVSREKKESFPLTVTSAQKNPTAFYLCASSIRPRSTETQYFGPGTRLLVL.

The V gene is TRBV29-1, the J gene TRBJ2-7; perhaps TRBD1 as D (6 bases). Germline values: CDR1 SQVTM, CDR2 ANQGSEA. This CDR3 comprises 13 residues. V shed 8 bases and J shed 7 bases, with 21 bases lying between them. CDR3 DNA sequence: TGCAGCTTATTCCGGGACACCCAGGGAGAGCAGTACTTC. As protein: CSLFRDTQGEQYF.

In regard to this clonotype: A much larger clone is a single base away; this may be a read error. The gene calls are TRBV11-1 and TRBJ2-2; TRBD1 might be the D (5 bases). CDR1 and CDR2 (germline): SGHAT, FQDESV (reference sequence). Trimming removed 2 bases at V and 1 base at J, with 8 bases between. The CDR3 totals 15 residues. The CDR3 nucleotides read TGTGCCAGCAGCTTAATACAGGAGAACACCGGGGAGCTGTTTTTT. Amino acids: CASSLIQENTGELFF. The full variable domain, its missing parts supplied by reference TRBV11-1 and TRBJ2-2, is EAEVAQSPRYKITEKSQAVAFWCDPISGHATLYWYRQILGQGPELLVQFQDESVVDDSQLPKDRFSAERLKGVDSTLKIQPAELGDSAMYLCASSLIQENTGELFFGEGSRLTVL.

The chain employs TRBV5-1 and TRBJ2-4, with 9 bases lining up with TRBD1. With 4 bases clipped from V and 6 bases from J, the junction kept 5 bases outside the gene matches. The CDR3 runs 14 residues. Germline CDR1 reads SGHRS; CDR2 reads YFSETQ. CDR3: CASSPQTGGNIQYF. DNA of the CDR3: TGCGCCAGCAGCCCACAGACAGGGGGAAACATTCAGTACTTC.

This clonotype showed up many times. The J gene is TRBJ2-5, the V gene TRBV12-3 or TRBV12-4, with TRBD1 matching over 8 bases. J was trimmed by 1 base and V by 6 bases; bases with no gene match: 4. This CDR3 comprises 14 residues. Here the CDR3 reads CASSGQGIQETQYF. The CDR3 DNA is TGTGCCAGCAGCGGACAGGGAATCCAAGAGACCCAGTACTTC.

This clonotype was detected many times. The V gene is TRBV6-2 or TRBV6-3, the J gene TRBJ2-2, with D unclear. The CDR3 length is 17 residues. The V end was cut by 0 bases, the J end by 0 bases, with 11 bases between. Germline-derived CDR1 and CDR2 are MNHEY and SVGEGT. CDR3 coding DNA: TGTGCCAGCAGTTACTCGATGGGCTTTTCGAACACCGGGGAGCTGTTTTTT. It translates to CASSYSMGFSNTGELFF.

This clonotype was seen a handful of times. The CDR3 DNA reads TGTGCCAGCAGTGACGGGACTCCCAATGAGCAGTTCTTC. Translation gives CASSDGTPNEQFF. The chain employs TRBV2 and TRBJ2-1; D might be TRBD2 (6 bases). The CDR3 is 13 residues long. The V and J ends lost 3 bases and 6 bases respectively, with 9 bases between them. Germline V gene lookup returns CDR1 SNHLY and CDR2 FYNNEI.

A note on this clonotype: Given a much more abundant clone one base away, this may be a read error. The rearrangement links TRBV11-1 to TRBJ2-2, with D unclear. CDR1 and CDR2 (germline): SGHAT, FQDESV (reference sequence). The V end lost 3 bases, the J end lost 5 bases, and 13 bases lay between the germline ends. This CDR3 region has 15 residues. The CDR3 loop is CASSFSMGWTGELFF. The CDR3 nucleotides read TGTGCCAGCAGCTTTTCCATGGGCTGGACCGGGGAGCTGTTTTTT. Filled out from reference TRBV11-1 and TRBJ2-2, the complete variable domain reads EAEVAQSPRYKITEKSQAVAFWCDPISGHATLYWYRQILGQGPELLVQFQDESVVDDSQLPKDRFSAERLKGVDSTLKIQPAELGDSAMYLCASSFSMGWTGELFFGEGSRLTVL.

Concerning this clonotype itself: A much larger clone lies a single base off, so this may be a read error. CDR3 loop: CASSLDRGNTTYF. The CDR3 coding sequence is TGTGCCAGCAGCTTAGACAGGGGAAACACCACATATTTT. The chain recombines TRBV7-6 with TRBJ1-3, with 7 nucleotides matching TRBD1. CDR1 is SGHVS, CDR2 FNYEAQ, per germline. The CDR3 is made up of 13 amino acids.

This chain uses TRBV7-6 with TRBJ2-7; either TRBD1 or TRBD2 may supply D (5 bases each). V lost 5 bases to trimming and J lost 0 bases, with 14 bases between them. Germline V gene sequence: CDR1 SGHVS, CDR2 FNYEAQ. The CDR3 totals 15 residues. The CDR3 coding sequence is TGTGCCAGCAGCCGAAGACTGGGGACCTCCTACGAGCAGTACTTC. Its protein is CASSRRLGTSYEQYF.

This rearrangement joins TRBV7-3 to TRBJ2-7; D uncertain. The CDR3 is 12 amino acids. The germline V gene has CDR1 SGHTA and CDR2 FQGTGA. Trimming removed 8 bases at V and 1 base at J, with 9 bases between. CDR3 sequence: CASVPQSYEQYF. The CDR3 nucleotides are TGTGCCAGCGTCCCACAGTCCTACGAGCAGTACTTC.

This clonotype was observed many times. This rearrangement joins TRBV5-6 to TRBJ2-5; 11 bases agree with TRBD2. The V gene end was trimmed by 4 bases and the J gene end by 5 bases; junction bases not matched to a gene: 10. The CDR3 has 16 residues. Germline loops: CDR1 SGHDT, CDR2 YYEEEE. CDR3 residues: CASSVLSGRAEETQYF. The CDR3 DNA reads TGTGCCAGCAGCGTACTTAGCGGGAGGGCCGAGGAGACCCAGTACTTC. Based on the CDR3 plus reference TRBV5-6 and TRBJ2-5, the full variable domain is DAGVTQSPTHLIKTRGQQVTLRCSPKSGHDTVSWYQQALGQGPQFIFQYYEEEERQRGNFPDRFSGHQFPNYSSELNVNALLLGDSALYLCASSVLSGRAEETQYFGPGTRLLVL.

This clonotype was seen at least ten times. The V call is TRBV15, the J call TRBJ1-5, with a possible D match to TRBD1 (5 bases). The CDR3 loop spans 15 amino acids. V lost 1 base and J lost 1, with 8 bases in between. CDR1 and CDR2 (germline): LNHNV, YYDKDF (reference sequence). The CDR3 loop reads CATSRGGGSNQPQHF. In DNA form, the CDR3 reads TGTGCCACCAGCAGAGGTGGGGGGAGCAATCAGCCCCAGCATTTT.

Concerning this clonotype: The CDR3 does not end in the conserved phenylalanine or tryptophan, so this is likely a read error. V gene TRBV29-1 combines with J gene TRBJ2-3; 15 bases map to TRBD2. Germline-derived CDR1 and CDR2 are SQVTM and ANQGSEA. CDR3 length: 15 amino acids. J was trimmed by 4 bases and V by 7 bases; bases with no gene match: 6. CDR3 coding DNA: TGCAGCGGGGGACTAGCGGGAGGCAGTGCAGATACGCAGTATATT. It translates to CSGGLAGGSADTQYI.

This clonotype was observed many times. The genes are TRBV13 and TRBJ1-2, with no clear D. This CDR3 region has 12 residues. The V and J ends lost 1 base and 7 bases respectively, with 7 bases between them. Germline V gives CDR1 PRHDT, CDR2 FYEKMQ (reference sequence). The CDR3 is CASSLAEGGYTF. In nucleotides, the CDR3 is TGTGCCAGCAGCTTAGCTGAAGGTGGCTACACCTTC.

V gene TRBV2 combines with J gene TRBJ2-5; TRBD2 is a possible D gene (5 bases). The CDR3 has 12 residues. Deletions cut 6 bases from V and 5 bases from J, with 10 bases between. Germline CDR1 SNHLY, CDR2 FYNNEI. The CDR3 spells CASRGVWETQYF. Written as DNA, the CDR3 is TGTGCCAGCAGGGGAGTCTGGGAGACCCAGTACTTC.